The 17 T cell receptor beta chains presented below share a single source sample, sequenced in a study of CD8 T cells in Susac syndrome. With random hexamers, roughly 0.45 to 1 ug RNA was reverse transcribed. Each CDR3 protein is one row after TCRdb ran MiXCR on the immunoSEQ multiplex PCR reads. The table lists 160,000 or so distinct CDR3 sequences, roughly 94% of them singletons. The sample comprised CD4+ T cells from PBMCs. The receptors shown here come from a human donor with multiple sclerosis.

The V call is TRBV6-5, the J call TRBJ2-7, with D perhaps being TRBD1 or TRBD2 (5 bases each). This CDR3 comprises 14 residues. The germline V gene encodes CDR1 MNHEY and CDR2 SVGAGI. The V end was cut by 5 bases, the J end by 4 bases, with 15 bases between. The CDR3 region is CASSPGPGPYEQYF. Here the CDR3 DNA reads TGTGCCAGCAGTCCGGGACCCGGCCCTTACGAGCAGTACTTC.

This chain connects TRBV20-1 to TRBJ2-7; 15 bases align to TRBD2. V lost 5 bases and J lost 0; bases outside the gene matches: 8. Germline-derived CDR1 and CDR2 are DFQATT and SNEGSKA (reference sequence). The CDR3 length is 17 residues. In nucleotides, the CDR3 is TGCAGTGCTCAGCCGGGACTAGCGGGGGGCATCTCCTACGAGCAGTACTTC. Translation gives CSAQPGLAGGISYEQYF.

This clonotype was found a few times. The gene calls are TRBV11-2 and TRBJ1-3; D possibly corresponds to TRBD1 (6 bases). The CDR3 loop spans 16 amino acids. Looked up from germline, CDR1 is SGHAT and CDR2 is FQNNGV. V gave up 5 bases and J gave up 0 bases, with 14 bases separating them. The CDR3: CASSPRTALSGNTIYF. The CDR3 region has the DNA TGTGCCAGCAGCCCCAGGACAGCTCTCTCTGGAAACACCATATATTTT.

The rearrangement links TRBV6-5 to TRBJ2-7, with D perhaps TRBD1 or TRBD2 (5 bases each). The CDR3 consists of 15 residues. Per the germline V gene, CDR1 is MNHEY and CDR2 is SVGAGI. V was shortened by 4 bases and J by 3 bases, with 16 bases between the two germline ends. This chain's CDR3 is CASSSTGTYLYEQYF. CDR3 in DNA: TGTGCCAGCAGTTCTACCGGGACCTACCTCTACGAGCAGTACTTC.

The CDR3 sequence is CATSDPGTAYGYTF. As DNA, the CDR3 is TGTGCCACCAGTGATCCAGGGACAGCCTATGGCTACACCTTC. The J gene is TRBJ1-2, the V gene TRBV24-1, with 7 bases lining up with TRBD1. This CDR3 is 14 amino acids long. V shed 3 bases, J shed 4 bases, and the junction held 4 bases outside the gene matches. Germline CDR1 KGHDR, CDR2 SFDVKD.

This CDR3 is CATSLEGETQYF. DNA for the CDR3: TGTGCCACCTCGCTCGAGGGGGAGACCCAGTACTTC. The chain carries TRBV24-1 and TRBJ2-5; TRBD1 or TRBD2 may be the D gene (5 bases each). This CDR3 has 12 amino acids. V lost 9 bases and J 5 bases, leaving 12 bases between the germline ends. In germline, CDR1 is KGHDR, CDR2 SFDVKD.

This chain uses TRBV27 with TRBJ1-5; 8 bases map to TRBD1. Trimming took 6 bases from V and 7 from J; bases not matched to a gene: 11. The V gene's germline CDR1 is MNHEY and CDR2 SMNVEV (reference sequence). This CDR3 has 15 amino acids. Here the CDR3 reads CASSQGTGWGQPQHF. CDR3 bases: TGTGCCAGCAGCCAAGGGACAGGTTGGGGACAGCCCCAGCATTTT.

The gene calls are TRBV12-3 or TRBV12-4 and TRBJ2-6, with 7 positions matching TRBD1. The CDR3 contains 17 residues. V shed 6 bases, J shed 2 bases, and the junction held 10 bases outside the gene matches. Written as DNA, the CDR3 is TGTGCCAGCAGCTACCTCCTGAGGGGGCCTGGGGCCAACGTCCTGACTTTC. Amino acids: CASSYLLRGPGANVLTF.

The chain carries TRBV5-1 and TRBJ2-7; possible D gene TRBD1, 5 bases. Deletions cut 0 bases from V and 7 bases from J, with 14 bases between. This CDR3 is built from 14 residues. From germline, CDR1 is SGHRS and CDR2 YFSETQ. For the CDR3, the DNA is TGCGCCAGCAGCTTGGGGGGCCCATTTGCTGAGCAGTACTTC. Protein: CASSLGGPFAEQYF. Variable domain in full (rest from reference TRBV5-1 and TRBJ2-7): KAGVTQTPRYLIKTRGQQVTLSCSPISGHRSVSWYQQTPGQGLQFLFEYFSETQRNKGNFPGRFSGRQFSNSRSEMNVSTLELGDSALYLCASSLGGPFAEQYFGPGTRLTVT.

The CDR3 sequence: CASSAGLAGGETQYF. The DNA of the CDR3 is TGTGCCAGCAGCGCGGGACTAGCGGGAGGAGAGACCCAGTACTTC. V gene TRBV3-1 combines with J gene TRBJ2-5; TRBD2 matches 15 bases. The CDR3 is 15 residues long. With 5 bases clipped from V and 4 bases from J, the junction kept 2 bases outside the gene matches. In germline, CDR1 is LGHDT, CDR2 YNNKEL (reference sequence).

This chain connects TRBV18 to TRBJ1-1; unclear D gene. Trimming stripped 5 bases from V and 1 base from J, with 14 bases between. Per the germline V gene, CDR1 is KGHSH and CDR2 is LQKENI. The CDR3 consists of 15 residues. CDR3 sequence (DNA): TGTGCCAGCTCATCTATAACCGGCTGGAACACTGAAGCTTTCTTT. Its translation is CASSSITGWNTEAFF.

The chain couples TRBV27 to TRBJ2-2; perhaps TRBD1 as D (6 bases). Per germline, CDR1 MNHEY and CDR2 SMNVEV (reference sequence). The germline V and J ends were trimmed by 4 bases and 3 bases, with 12 bases remaining between them. The CDR3 is 15 amino acids. The CDR3 nucleotides are TGTGCCAGCAGTTCCCGAGGGGGAGACACCGGGGAGCTGTTTTTT. Protein: CASSSRGGDTGELFF.

V usage is TRBV7-2 and J usage is TRBJ2-1; D is uncertain. Trimming stripped 4 bases from V and 7 bases from J, with 14 bases between. This CDR3 spans 14 amino acids. Germline-derived CDR1 and CDR2 are SGHTA and FQGNSA. CDR3 region: CASSSPLSRNEQFF. The CDR3 DNA reads as TGTGCCAGCAGCTCCCCCCTATCTAGAAATGAGCAGTTCTTC.

V usage is TRBV12-3 or TRBV12-4 and J usage is TRBJ2-7, with D maybe TRBD1 (5 bases). V shed 3 bases and J shed 4 bases, with 7 bases lying between them. The CDR3 has 12 amino acids. In nucleotides, the CDR3 is TGTGCCAGCAGTTTCCAGGGATACGAGCAGTACTTC. Encoded protein: CASSFQGYEQYF.

The chain is built from TRBV7-2 and TRBJ2-3, with 9 bases identical to TRBD2. V lost 0 bases and J lost 4; bases outside the gene matches: 2. This CDR3 comprises 15 residues. The germline V gene has CDR1 SGHTA and CDR2 FQGNSA. CDR3 sequence reads: CASSLASGSPDTQYF. The DNA for the CDR3 is TGTGCCAGCAGCTTAGCTAGCGGGAGCCCAGATACGCAGTATTTT.

The V call is TRBV2, the J call TRBJ2-2; 10 positions match TRBD1. The CDR3 consists of 15 residues. V shed 6 bases, J shed 6 bases, and the junction held 7 bases outside the gene matches. CDR1 and CDR2 (germline): SNHLY, FYNNEI. The CDR3 is CASRSGTGVAGELFF. The CDR3 DNA follows: TGTGCCAGCAGGTCCGGGACAGGGGTGGCCGGGGAGCTGTTTTTT.

The chain combines TRBV2 with TRBJ1-4, with 8 bases identical to TRBD1. Per germline, CDR1 SNHLY and CDR2 FYNNEI. The V segment lost 1 base and the J segment 8 bases; nucleotides outside the gene matches: 6. The CDR3 loop spans 15 amino acids. The CDR3 protein is CASSEVQTGVEKLFF. CDR3 coding DNA: TGTGCCAGCAGTGAAGTTCAGACAGGGGTAGAAAAACTGTTTTTT.